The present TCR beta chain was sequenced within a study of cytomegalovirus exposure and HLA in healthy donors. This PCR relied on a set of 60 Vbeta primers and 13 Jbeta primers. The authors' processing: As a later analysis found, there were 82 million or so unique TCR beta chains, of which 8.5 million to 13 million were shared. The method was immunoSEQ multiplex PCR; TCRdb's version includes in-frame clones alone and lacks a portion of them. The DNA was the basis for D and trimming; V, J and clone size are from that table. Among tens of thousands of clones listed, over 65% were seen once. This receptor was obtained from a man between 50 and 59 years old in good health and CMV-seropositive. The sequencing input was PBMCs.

Here the CDR3 DNA reads TGTGCCAGCTCAGCGACAGAGACTTATAATTCACCCCTCCACTTT. Translated, it gives CASSATETYNSPLHF. This chain connects TRBV18 to TRBJ1-6; D may be TRBD1 (5 bases). Germline V gives CDR1 KGHSH, CDR2 LQKENI. This CDR3 contains 15 residues. Trimming shortened V by 5 bases and J by 4 bases, and 12 bases separated the two germline ends.